What follows is one T cell receptor beta chain and its context. The repertoire was sequenced with immunoSEQ multiplex PCR; TCRdb's copy has only in-frame clones and lacks some. The sample has hundreds of thousands of clones; approximately 82% are singletons. Categorization into cohorts depended on clinical history that participants reported. These data come from a study of blood T cell repertoires in COVID-19. About the study: T cells, B-cell-depleted T cells, or PBMCs supplied cDNA or gDNA.

This CDR3 spans 14 amino acids. CDR1 LGHNA and CDR2 YNFKEQ come from the germline V gene. V was pared by 5 bases and J by 5 bases, with 7 bases of the junction left unmatched. The V gene is TRBV4-2, the J gene TRBJ1-2; 8 bases agree with TRBD1. Sequencing was done on a sample of PBMCs or T cells enriched from blood (not recorded which). This TCR derives from a man in his forties who had been exposed to COVID-19. CDR3 region: CASSYRGQGYGYTF. The CDR3 nucleotides read TGTGCCAGCAGCTATCGTGGACAGGGTTATGGCTACACCTTC.